This TCR beta chain was found in a study of blood T cell repertoires in COVID-19. The overall study: From the United States, Italy and Spain came samples of acute and convalescent COVID-19. The cDNA or gDNA used as material had been derived from T cells, B-cell-depleted T cells, or PBMCs.

CDR3 length equals 16 residues. CDR1 and CDR2 (germline): ENHRY, SYGVKD. V was pared by 2 bases and J by 9 bases, with 7 bases of the junction left unmatched. How the authors handled the data: Amplified reference gene primers provided the basis for estimating nucleated cell counts. Clones were read by immunoSEQ multiplex PCR, and TCRdb kept only the in-frame ones, dropping some. Clonal size and the V and J genes are those of that table, whereas D and trimming came from the DNA. The sample has roughly 64,000 clones; 65% to 90% are singletons. The gene calls are TRBV10-3 and TRBJ2-1; 13 bases are a match to TRBD2. The origin of this receptor is a man aged 50-60 years with active COVID-19. Sequencing used peripheral blood. The CDR3 nucleotides read TGTGCCATCAGTGAGGGAACTAGCGGGAGGGCCGGTGAGCAGTTCTTC. It yields the protein CAISEGTSGRAGEQFF.